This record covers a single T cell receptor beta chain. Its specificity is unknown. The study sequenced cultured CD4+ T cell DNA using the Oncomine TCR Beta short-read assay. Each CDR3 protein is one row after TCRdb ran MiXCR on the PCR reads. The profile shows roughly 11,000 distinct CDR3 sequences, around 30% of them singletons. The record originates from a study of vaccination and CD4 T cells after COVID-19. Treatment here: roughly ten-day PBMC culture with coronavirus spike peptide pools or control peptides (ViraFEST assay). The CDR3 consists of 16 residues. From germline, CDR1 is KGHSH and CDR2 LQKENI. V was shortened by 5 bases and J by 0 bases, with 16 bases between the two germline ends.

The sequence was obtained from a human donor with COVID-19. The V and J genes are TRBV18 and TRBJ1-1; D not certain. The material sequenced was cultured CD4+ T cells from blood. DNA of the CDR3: TGTGCCAGCTCATCGGTCCCCGGGAGCATGAACACTGAAGCTTTCTTT. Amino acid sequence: CASSSVPGSMNTEAFF.